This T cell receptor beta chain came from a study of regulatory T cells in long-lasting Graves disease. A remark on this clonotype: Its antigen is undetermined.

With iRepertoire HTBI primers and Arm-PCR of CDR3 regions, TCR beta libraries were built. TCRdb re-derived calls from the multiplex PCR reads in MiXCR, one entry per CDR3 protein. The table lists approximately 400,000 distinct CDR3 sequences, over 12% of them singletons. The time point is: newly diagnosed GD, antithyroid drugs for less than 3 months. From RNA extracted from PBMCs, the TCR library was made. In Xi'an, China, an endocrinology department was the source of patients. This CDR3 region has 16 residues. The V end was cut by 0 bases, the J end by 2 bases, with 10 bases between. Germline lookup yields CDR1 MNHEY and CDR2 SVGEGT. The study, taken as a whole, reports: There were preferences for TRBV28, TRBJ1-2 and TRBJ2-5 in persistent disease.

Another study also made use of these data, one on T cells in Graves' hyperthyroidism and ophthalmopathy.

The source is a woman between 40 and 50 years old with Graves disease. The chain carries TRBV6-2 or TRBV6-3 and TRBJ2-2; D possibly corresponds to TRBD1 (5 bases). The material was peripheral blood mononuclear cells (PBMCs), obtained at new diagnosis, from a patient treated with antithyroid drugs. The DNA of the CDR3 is TGTGCCAGCAGTTACTCTCACAGGCCTAACACCGGGGAGCTGTTTTTT. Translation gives CASSYSHRPNTGELFF.